The next 5 T cell receptor beta chains were all read from a single sample in a study of blood T cell repertoires in COVID-19 (dated by TCRdb to 2020 to 2022). The library was made by the immunoSEQ multiplex PCR assay. Not all clones reach the TCRdb copy of this immuneACCESS table, which keeps in-frame sequences only. Checked studies attribute under half of the gap to unresolved V genes and leave the rest unexplained. Within this sample are some 530,000 clones, with around 85% of them counted one time only. The ten largest clonotypes hold roughly 3.1% of the sample. Input material: peripheral blood. The receptors here all came from a human donor in a cohort sampled during active COVID-19.

Details on this clone: Other DNA sequences in the same sample also yield this CDR3. The rearrangement joins TRBV19 to TRBJ2-1, with D perhaps matching TRBD2 (6 bases). This CDR3 has 14 amino acids. CDR1 is LNHDA and CDR2 is SQIVND in the germline V gene (reference sequence). Trimming took off 1 base at V and 4 bases at J, with 8 bases between the two ends. The CDR3 DNA is TGTGCCAGTAGTATAGGAGGAGGGTACAATGAGCAGTTCTTC. This encodes CASSIGGGYNEQFF.

The chain combines TRBV7-9 with TRBJ2-7, with 7 bases that match TRBD2. Losses at the gene ends were 6 bases for V and 6 bases for J; bases not matched to a gene: 8. This CDR3 comprises 13 residues. Germline-derived CDR1 and CDR2 are SEHNR and FQNEAQ (reference sequence). The CDR3 spells CASSFGRGGEQYF. In DNA, the CDR3 is TGTGCCAGCAGTTTCGGACGCGGGGGCGAGCAGTACTTC. Full variable domain (rest looked up from reference TRBV7-9 and TRBJ2-7): DTGVSQNPRHKITKRGQNVTFRCDPISEHNRLYWYRQTLGQGPEFLTYFQNEAQLEKSRLLSDRFSAERPKGSFSTLEIQRTEQGDSAMYLCASSFGRGGEQYFGPGTRLTVT.

This chain connects TRBV21-1 to TRBJ2-3; the D call of TRBD1 is as the table states it, not checked on the DNA. TRBV21-1 is a recognized pseudogene. The CDR3 length is 20 residues. This CDR3 is CASSKDDTQGHSASTDTQYF. CDR3 in DNA: TGTGCCAGCAGCAAGGACGACACCCAGGGACACTCTGCTAGCACAGATACGCAGTATTTT.

This chain links TRBV19 with TRBJ2-2; TRBD1 is a possible D gene (7 bases). The CDR3 totals 15 residues. V was clipped by 4 bases and J by 0 bases, with 9 bases between them. The germline V gene has CDR1 LNHDA and CDR2 SQIVND (reference sequence). The CDR3 is CASSSGTANTGELFF. In nucleotides, the CDR3 is TGTGCCAGTAGTAGCGGGACAGCGAACACCGGGGAGCTGTTTTTT.

The V and J genes are TRBV5-1 and TRBJ2-7, with D maybe TRBD2 (7 bases). Germline values: CDR1 SGHRS, CDR2 YFSETQ. The CDR3 has 15 amino acids. V was trimmed by 0 bases and J by 7 bases, leaving 17 bases between them. The CDR3 nucleotides are TGCGCCAGCAGCTTGGAGGGCGGGAGCCAGGGGGAGCAGTACTTC. Amino acid sequence: CASSLEGGSQGEQYF.